One sample yielded the 11 T cell receptor beta chains listed below, sequenced in a study of blood T cells in healthy people across ages. PCR was performed a second time for roughly 7 to 11 cycles using a sample-barcoded 5' primer and a J-beta primer mix. Via MiXCR, TCRdb re-called the 5' RACE reads, giving one row per CDR3 protein. The sample holds hundreds of thousands of distinct CDR3 sequences; around 54% are singletons and the top ten take 30% to 45%. Sequences were obtained from blood. These receptor sequences come from a man aged 55 to 70 in good health.

This chain connects TRBV11-2 to TRBJ2-3; TRBD2 matches at 8 bases. The V gene end was trimmed by 5 bases and the J gene end by 4 bases; junction bases not matched to a gene: 8. This CDR3 has 15 residues. CDR1 SGHAT and CDR2 FQNNGV come from the germline V gene. The CDR3 sequence: CASSKSGGSPDTQYF. As DNA, the CDR3 is TGTGCCAGCAGCAAAAGCGGGGGTAGCCCAGATACGCAGTATTTT.

The chain combines TRBV24-1 with TRBJ2-3; 9 nucleotides match TRBD1. The germline gives CDR1 KGHDR, CDR2 SFDVKD. This CDR3 region has 15 residues. J was trimmed by 2 bases and V by 4 bases; bases with no gene match: 3. The CDR3 here is CATSEGTGHTDTQYF. CDR3 sequence (DNA): TGTGCCACCAGTGAAGGGACAGGGCACACAGATACGCAGTATTTT.

This clonotype showed up just once. A read error may be the cause here, since a much bigger clone is one base away. The V and J genes are TRBV6-5 and TRBJ1-1; D is ambiguous. The V gene's germline CDR1 is MNHEY and CDR2 SVGAGI. The CDR3 is 11 amino acids. Deletions cut 10 bases from V and 6 bases from J, with 12 bases between. CDR3 amino acids: CANNSGSEAFF. CDR3 nucleotides: TGTGCCAACAATTCGGGATCTGAAGCTTTCTTT.

In this sample, this clonotype turned up a few times. This chain uses TRBV9 with TRBJ1-2, with D possibly TRBD1 on 5 matching bases. Trimming stripped 0 bases from V and 5 bases from J, with 14 bases between. CDR1 is SGDLS and CDR2 is YYNGEE in the germline V gene. The CDR3 consists of 15 residues. In nucleotides, the CDR3 is TGTGCCAGCAGCGTAGCTTTGGGGACGGATTATGGCTACACCTTC. This codes for CASSVALGTDYGYTF.

This chain joins TRBV7-6 and TRBJ2-7; D uncertain. The germline gives CDR1 SGHVS, CDR2 FNYEAQ. The CDR3 length is 14 residues. The V end was cut by 1 base, the J end by 3 bases, with 10 bases between. For the CDR3, the DNA is TGTGCCAGCAGCTTAGTTCGGCAGCTCTACGAGCAGTACTTC. Its translation: CASSLVRQLYEQYF.

This clonotype was detected a few times. V is TRBV7-2 and J is TRBJ1-3, with D tentatively TRBD1 (6 bases). The germline V gene has CDR1 SGHTA and CDR2 FQGNSA. The CDR3 spans 15 residues. Trimming removed 2 bases at V and 8 bases at J, with 16 bases between. CDR3 sequence: CASSLKGPGGHTIYF. The CDR3 bases are TGTGCCAGCAGCTTAAAGGGCCCCGGGGGCCACACCATATATTTT.

This clonotype showed up many times. The CDR3 nucleotides read TGTGCCAGCAGCTTGGGTGGGATGGGCGATACGCAGTATTTT. Translating it yields CASSLGGMGDTQYF. The chain combines TRBV5-4 with TRBJ2-3; no definite D call. Trimming removed 0 bases from V and 6 bases from J, with 11 bases in between. Germline CDR1 reads SGHNT; CDR2 reads YYREEE (reference sequence). The CDR3 has 14 amino acids.

This clonotype was seen only a few times. The chain couples TRBV11-2 to TRBJ2-5, with 9 bases identical to TRBD2. The germline CDR1 and CDR2 sequences are SGHAT and FQNNGV. The V and J ends lost 5 bases and 0 bases, in that order; junction bases with no gene match: 10. The CDR3 loop spans 17 amino acids. CDR3 sequence reads: CASSQGAGGLNQETQYF. The CDR3 DNA is TGTGCCAGCAGCCAAGGAGCGGGGGGCCTCAACCAAGAGACCCAGTACTTC.

This clonotype was observed a few times. V usage is TRBV11-2 and J usage is TRBJ2-7; D is perhaps TRBD1 or TRBD2 (7 bases each). This CDR3 is built from 15 residues. The V gene's germline CDR1 is SGHAT and CDR2 FQNNGV. Trimming took 5 bases from V and 6 from J, leaving 20 bases between them. The CDR3 DNA reads TGTGCCAGCAGCGCCCGACAGGGAGGGAACCCCGAGCAGTACTTC. The encoded protein is CASSARQGGNPEQYF.

This clonotype was observed a single time. The chain is built from TRBV2 and TRBJ2-7, with D possibly TRBD2 on 6 matching bases. CDR1 and CDR2 from the germline V gene are SNHLY and FYNNEI. Trimming took 7 bases from V and 2 from J, leaving 15 bases between them. This CDR3 has 14 residues. Written as DNA, the CDR3 is TGTGCCAGCACTCGACAGTGGGAGGCCTACGAGCAGTACTTC. Encoded protein: CASTRQWEAYEQYF. The full variable domain, rest sourced from reference TRBV2 and TRBJ2-7, is EPEVTQTPSHQVTQMGQEVILRCVPISNHLYFYWYRQILGQKVEFLVSFYNNEISEKSEIFDDQFSVERPDGSNFTLKIRSTKLEDSAMYFCASTRQWEAYEQYFGPGTRLTVT.

The table lists this clonotype with a count of one. This chain uses TRBV5-1 with TRBJ1-1; no clear D. Between the trimmed V and J ends, which lost 4 bases and 1 base, there was a span of 11 bases. This CDR3 has 14 amino acids. The V gene's germline CDR1 is SGHRS and CDR2 YFSETQ. The DNA for the CDR3 is TGCGCCAGCAGCCCGGCGACCGAGAACACTGAAGCTTTCTTT. Translating it yields CASSPATENTEAFF.